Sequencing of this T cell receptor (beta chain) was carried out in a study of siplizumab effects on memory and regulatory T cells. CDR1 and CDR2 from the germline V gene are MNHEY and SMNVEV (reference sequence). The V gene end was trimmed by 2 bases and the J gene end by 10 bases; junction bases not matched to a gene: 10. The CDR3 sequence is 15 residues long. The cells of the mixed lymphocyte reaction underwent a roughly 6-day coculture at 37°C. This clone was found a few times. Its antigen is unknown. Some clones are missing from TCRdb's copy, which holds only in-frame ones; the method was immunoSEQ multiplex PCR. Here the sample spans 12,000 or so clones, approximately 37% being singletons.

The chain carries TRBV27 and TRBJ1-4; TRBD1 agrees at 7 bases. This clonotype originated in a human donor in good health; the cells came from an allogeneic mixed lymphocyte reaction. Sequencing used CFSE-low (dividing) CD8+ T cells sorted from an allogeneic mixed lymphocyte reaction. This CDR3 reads CASSLTRTGGGKLFF. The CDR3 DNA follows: TGTGCCAGCAGTTTAACTAGGACAGGAGGGGGAAAACTGTTTTTT.